This TCR beta chain was sequenced during a study of radiation and T cells in renal cell carcinoma. Findings and caveats of the study: Pretreatment tumor biopsies were lacking, so baseline clonotypes are unknown. Top tumor clonotypes rose in blood 2 weeks post-radiation, then contracted.

As to this clone: The target antigen is unknown.

Specified time point: blood 4 weeks post-SBRT, at nephrectomy. The sample's treatment: 15 Gy SBRT to primary tumor, nephrectomy 4 weeks later. Radiation-treated patients gave blood at baseline, week 2 and week 4. The CDR3 is 15 amino acids. V gave up 5 bases and J gave up 3 bases; unmatched junction bases: 5. Per the germline V gene, CDR1 is LNHNV and CDR2 is YYDKDF (reference sequence). Produced via immunoSEQ multiplex PCR; TCRdb's table is partial and in-frame only. This sample has around 94,000 clones, with around 85% found just once. Sequenced here: blood, sampled from a patient whose treatment included radiotherapy and nephrectomy. The V and J genes are TRBV15 and TRBJ1-1; TRBD1 aligns across 11 bases. The receptor comes from a man aged 45-60 years with renal cell carcinoma. CDR3 amino acids: CATSLGQGADTEAFF. The CDR3 bases are TGTGCCACCAGCCTAGGACAGGGGGCTGACACTGAAGCTTTCTTT.